In this sample, the clone carrying this TCR beta chain turned up a few times. Some clones are missing from TCRdb's copy, which holds only in-frame ones; the method was immunoSEQ multiplex PCR. Of 850,000 to 1,100,000 clones in the sample, around 77% were seen once. This record belongs to a study of shared clonotypes between healthy human individuals. All the donors were Caucasian adults who lived in Nashville, Tennessee. CD4+ cells underwent separation, giving CD45RA+ naive and CD45RA-negative memory subsets. The sequencing input was memory CD4+ T cells from PBMCs. Subset denoted: CD45RA-negative fraction. This TCR was recovered from a man aged 18 to 29 in good health. Some clones in this sample may be carry-over from other donors' samples.

The CDR3 region is CASSSVAGQNQPQHF. The CDR3 DNA reads as TGTGCCAGCAGCTCGGTGGCAGGGCAGAATCAGCCCCAGCATTTT. The chain combines TRBV7-2 with TRBJ1-5, with D possibly matching TRBD1 (5 bases). This CDR3 is 15 amino acids long. The V gene's germline CDR1 is SGHTA and CDR2 FQGNSA. V lost 4 bases, J lost 4 bases, and 14 bases lay in between.